A single T cell receptor (beta chain) is shown here with its context. Sequencing used immunoSEQ multiplex PCR; TCRdb keeps in-frame clones, though not all of them. The sample lists 150,000 to 200,000 clones, about four fifths seen once, with approximately 12% in the top ten. These data are taken from a study of blood T cell repertoires in COVID-19. Germline CDR1 reads MNHEY; CDR2 reads SVGAGI. The ends were cut back, 6 bases at V and 0 bases at J, with 13 bases in the middle. The CDR3 contains 15 residues. V usage is TRBV6-5 and J usage is TRBJ2-3; D may be TRBD1 (6 bases). The specimen sequenced was peripheral blood. The receptor was isolated from a woman older than 75 with COVID-19, enrolled during active disease. Written as DNA, the CDR3 is TGTGCCAGCAGGCAGGACAGCATCAGCACAGATACGCAGTATTTT. It is translated as CASRQDSISTDTQYF.